This T cell receptor beta chain is from a study of T cell changes during pregnancy in multiple sclerosis. Sequencing used immunoSEQ multiplex PCR; TCRdb keeps in-frame clones, though not all of them. The table includes some 110,000 clones, around 90% detected once. Germline V CDR1 and CDR2: SEHNR, FQNEAQ (reference sequence). V lost 5 bases, J lost 8 bases, and 15 bases lay in between. CDR3 length: 13 amino acids. The chain joins TRBV7-9 to TRBJ1-2; no definite D call. The material was peripheral blood, obtained after pregnancy. The sequence derives from a female donor with multiple sclerosis, enrolled in a pregnancy study. The CDR3 region has the DNA TGTGCCAGCAGCCCCTTGGGTGGAGGCGGCTACACCTTC. Amino acid sequence: CASSPLGGGGYTF. Supplemented by reference TRBV7-9 and TRBJ1-2, the full variable domain reads DTGVSQNPRHKITKRGQNVTFRCDPISEHNRLYWYRQTLGQGPEFLTYFQNEAQLEKSRLLSDRFSAERPKGSFSTLEIQRTEQGDSAMYLCASSPLGGGGYTFGSGTRLTVV.